These T cell receptor beta chains were read from a single sample in a study of Ad26.COV2.S vaccination and SARS-CoV-2 variants. TCRdb keeps only in-frame clones here, not all; method: immunoSEQ multiplex PCR. The sample shows 450,000 to 550,000 clones, roughly nine tenths of them seen only once. The sequencing here drew on peripheral blood, taken in a trial of Ad26.COV2.S vaccine versus placebo. The receptor set was obtained from a person aged 18-60 years who received the Ad26.COV2.S COVID-19 vaccine or a placebo. Both conserved end residues are part of each CDR3. Each record gives: clone size, CDR3 length, V gene, J gene, D gene, CDR3 DNA, CDR3 protein. D genes are given only for firm matches. Size is omitted from some rows. Given values are once, few, many or a class for expanded clones.

clone size: NA
CDR3 length: 14
V gene: TRBV6-4
J gene: TRBJ1-2
D gene: TRBD1
CDR3 DNA: TGTGCCAGCAGGGATTCGGGGACAGGGCATGGCTACACCTTC
CDR3 protein: CASRDSGTGHGYTF

clone size: NA
CDR3 length: 15
V gene: TRBV5-1
J gene: TRBJ2-5
D gene: NA
CDR3 DNA: TGCGCCAGCAGCCCGGAGTTGGGGTACCAAGAGACCCAGTACTTC
CDR3 protein: CASSPELGYQETQYF

clone size: NA
CDR3 length: 15
V gene: TRBV19
J gene: TRBJ1-1
D gene: TRBD1
CDR3 DNA: TGTGCCAGCAGTAACCGGGACAGGGGGAACACTGAAGCTTTCTTT
CDR3 protein: CASSNRDRGNTEAFF

clone size: NA
CDR3 length: 14
V gene: TRBV18
J gene: TRBJ1-2
D gene: TRBD1
CDR3 DNA: TGTGCCAGCTCAGCCCAGACAGGGGAGGTTGGCTACACCTTC
CDR3 protein: CASSAQTGEVGYTF

clone size: NA
CDR3 length: 11
V gene: TRBV19
J gene: TRBJ2-7
D gene: NA
CDR3 DNA: TGTGCCAGTAGTCTAGGCTACGAGCAGTACTTC
CDR3 protein: CASSLGYEQYF

clone size: NA
CDR3 length: 16
V gene: TRBV23-1
J gene: TRBJ2-1
D gene: TRBD2
CDR3 DNA: TGCGCCCTGGGACTAGCGGGGGGTTCCTCCTACAATGAGCAGTTCTTC
CDR3 protein: CALGLAGGSSYNEQFF

clone size: NA
CDR3 length: 14
V gene: TRBV18
J gene: TRBJ1-2
D gene: NA
CDR3 DNA: TGTGCCAGCTCACCACCGGCCAGTACGTGGGGCTACACCTTC
CDR3 protein: CASSPPASTWGYTF

clone size: NA
CDR3 length: 18
V gene: TRBV27
J gene: TRBJ1-4
D gene: TRBD1
CDR3 DNA: TGTGCCAGCAGCCGGGACAGGGGCGCTCTTACAACTAATGAAAAACTGTTTTTT
CDR3 protein: CASSRDRGALTTNEKLFF

clone size: NA
CDR3 length: 13
V gene: TRBV5-3
J gene: TRBJ2-7
D gene: TRBD2
CDR3 DNA: TGTGCCAGAAGCTCAAGACTAGCGGGCGAGCAGTACTTC
CDR3 protein: CARSSRLAGEQYF

clone size: NA
CDR3 length: 22
V gene: TRBV3-1/TRBV3-2
J gene: TRBJ2-6
D gene: NA
CDR3 DNA: TGTGCCAGCAGCCAAAAGGATATCCCTTTCGCTCTTACTAAGGCTGGGGCCAACGTCCTGACTTTC
CDR3 protein: CASSQKDIPFALTKAGANVLTF

clone size: NA
CDR3 length: 17
V gene: TRBV18
J gene: TRBJ2-1
D gene: TRBD2
CDR3 DNA: TGTGCCAGCTCACCACCCGGGGGAGGGCCAAAGAACAATGAGCAGTTCTTC
CDR3 protein: CASSPPGGGPKNNEQFF

clone size: NA
CDR3 length: 17
V gene: TRBV29-1
J gene: TRBJ2-1
D gene: NA
CDR3 DNA: TGCAGCGTTGAAGGGGAACGGAGCCGACAGTCCTACAATGAGCAGTTCTTC
CDR3 protein: CSVEGERSRQSYNEQFF

clone size: NA
CDR3 length: 15
V gene: TRBV27
J gene: TRBJ1-1
D gene: NA
CDR3 DNA: TGTGCCAGCAGTCCCCAGAGACAGCGGAACACTGAAGCTTTCTTT
CDR3 protein: CASSPQRQRNTEAFF

clone size: NA
CDR3 length: 15
V gene: TRBV6-5
J gene: TRBJ1-1
D gene: TRBD1
CDR3 DNA: TGTGCCAGCAGCGACAGGGGAGGGGTAAGCACTGAAGCTTTCTTT
CDR3 protein: CASSDRGGVSTEAFF

clone size: NA
CDR3 length: 13
V gene: TRBV28
J gene: TRBJ2-5
D gene: NA
CDR3 DNA: TGTGCCAGCAGCTCCCGGTGGCAAGAGACCCAGTACTTC
CDR3 protein: CASSSRWQETQYF

clone size: NA
CDR3 length: 15
V gene: TRBV7-2
J gene: TRBJ2-7
D gene: NA
CDR3 DNA: TGTGCCAGCAGCTCTCCCGCAGGGGCCCGGGGCGAGCAGTACTTC
CDR3 protein: CASSSPAGARGEQYF

clone size: NA
CDR3 length: 15
V gene: TRBV6-5
J gene: TRBJ1-1
D gene: NA
CDR3 DNA: TGTGCCAGCAGTTACTCGATCGGAGGCAACACTGAAGCTTTCTTT
CDR3 protein: CASSYSIGGNTEAFF

clone size: NA
CDR3 length: 16
V gene: TRBV6-6
J gene: TRBJ2-1
D gene: TRBD2
CDR3 DNA: TGTGCCAGCAGTTACCCGGGGACTAGCGGGGAAGATGAGCAGTTCTTC
CDR3 protein: CASSYPGTSGEDEQFF

clone size: NA
CDR3 length: 11
V gene: TRBV30
J gene: TRBJ2-3
D gene: NA
CDR3 DNA: TGTGCCTGGGCCTCCAGTGATACGCAGTATTTT
CDR3 protein: CAWASSDTQYF

clone size: NA
CDR3 length: 15
V gene: TRBV7-9
J gene: TRBJ2-1
D gene: TRBD2
CDR3 DNA: TGTGCCAGCAGGTATAGCGGGAGCGCTAACAATGAGCAGTTCTTC
CDR3 protein: CASRYSGSANNEQFF

clone size: NA
CDR3 length: 17
V gene: TRBV5-6
J gene: TRBJ2-5
D gene: TRBD2
CDR3 DNA: TGTGCCAGCAGCAGAAGGGGGGCTAGCGGGCAGCGGGAGACCCAGTACTTC
CDR3 protein: CASSRRGASGQRETQYF

clone size: NA
CDR3 length: 13
V gene: TRBV6-2/TRBV6-3
J gene: TRBJ2-5
D gene: TRBD2
CDR3 DNA: TGTGCCAGCGGCCGACTAGCGACCGGGACCCAGTACTTC
CDR3 protein: CASGRLATGTQYF

clone size: NA
CDR3 length: 13
V gene: TRBV7-3
J gene: TRBJ1-6
D gene: NA
CDR3 DNA: TGTGCCAGCAGCCAATTAGTTAATTCACCCCTCCACTTT
CDR3 protein: CASSQLVNSPLHF

clone size: NA
CDR3 length: 13
V gene: TRBV6-2/TRBV6-3
J gene: TRBJ2-7
D gene: TRBD1
CDR3 DNA: TGTGCCAGCAGTTACTTACCCGGGACAGGGGGAAACTTC
CDR3 protein: CASSYLPGTGGNF

clone size: NA
CDR3 length: 14
V gene: TRBV19
J gene: TRBJ2-1
D gene: NA
CDR3 DNA: TGTGCCAGCAGCCTTACCGGGACACGGAATGAGCAGTTCTTC
CDR3 protein: CASSLTGTRNEQFF

clone size: NA
CDR3 length: 13
V gene: TRBV14
J gene: TRBJ1-6
D gene: TRBD1
CDR3 DNA: TGTGCCAGCAGCCAAGAACAGGGGGTTACCCTCCACTTT
CDR3 protein: CASSQEQGVTLHF

clone size: NA
CDR3 length: 14
V gene: TRBV3-1/TRBV3-2
J gene: TRBJ1-5
D gene: NA
CDR3 DNA: TGTGCCAGCAGCCAACAGGGGTCTAGTCAGCCCCAGCATTTT
CDR3 protein: CASSQQGSSQPQHF

clone size: NA
CDR3 length: 15
V gene: TRBV28
J gene: TRBJ2-7
D gene: TRBD1
CDR3 DNA: TGTGCCAGCAGTTCCGGACAGGGAGTCCCCTACGAGCAGTACTTC
CDR3 protein: CASSSGQGVPYEQYF

clone size: NA
CDR3 length: 17
V gene: TRBV11-2
J gene: TRBJ1-4
D gene: NA
CDR3 DNA: TGTGCCAGCAGCTTAGATCTCGGGGCAGGAGGAACTGAAAAACTGTTTTTT
CDR3 protein: CASSLDLGAGGTEKLFF

clone size: NA
CDR3 length: 14
V gene: TRBV7-2
J gene: TRBJ2-5
D gene: NA
CDR3 DNA: TGTGCCAGCAGCCGGAGACACAACCAAGAGACCCAGTACTTC
CDR3 protein: CASSRRHNQETQYF

clone size: NA
CDR3 length: 15
V gene: TRBV7-9
J gene: TRBJ1-1
D gene: TRBD1
CDR3 DNA: TGTGCCAGCAGCTTAGGAAACAGGGGCCCCATGGAAGCTTTCTTT
CDR3 protein: CASSLGNRGPMEAFF

clone size: NA
CDR3 length: 14
V gene: TRBV7-9
J gene: TRBJ2-3
D gene: NA
CDR3 DNA: TGTGCCAGCAGCTTTCGGGGGTATGCAGATACGCAGTATTTT
CDR3 protein: CASSFRGYADTQYF

clone size: NA
CDR3 length: 12
V gene: TRBV28
J gene: TRBJ1-2
D gene: NA
CDR3 DNA: TGTGCCAGCAGTCAAGCTGACTATGGCTACACCTTC
CDR3 protein: CASSQADYGYTF

clone size: NA
CDR3 length: 12
V gene: TRBV28
J gene: TRBJ1-2
D gene: NA
CDR3 DNA: TGTGCCAGCAGGCCGATCGGGGGCGGCTACACCTTC
CDR3 protein: CASRPIGGGYTF

clone size: NA
CDR3 length: 16
V gene: TRBV6-2/TRBV6-3
J gene: TRBJ2-7
D gene: TRBD2
CDR3 DNA: TGTGCCAGCAGTTACATCGTCACTAGCGGCTTCTACGAGCAGTACTTC
CDR3 protein: CASSYIVTSGFYEQYF

clone size: NA
CDR3 length: 16
V gene: TRBV27
J gene: TRBJ1-2
D gene: TRBD1
CDR3 DNA: TGTGCCAGCAGTTCCACAAACAGGGGGTCCAACTATGGCTACACCTTC
CDR3 protein: CASSSTNRGSNYGYTF

clone size: NA
CDR3 length: 10
V gene: TRBV30
J gene: TRBJ1-1
D gene: NA
CDR3 DNA: TGTGCCTGGTTGAACACTGAAGCTTTCTTT
CDR3 protein: CAWLNTEAFF

clone size: once
CDR3 length: 16
V gene: TRBV14
J gene: TRBJ2-3
D gene: TRBD2
CDR3 DNA: TGTGCCAGCAGCCAAGAAAGCGGGGGGGCCATAGATACGCAGTATTTT
CDR3 protein: CASSQESGGAIDTQYF

clone size: few
CDR3 length: 16
V gene: TRBV19
J gene: TRBJ1-2
D gene: TRBD1
CDR3 DNA: TGTGCCAGTAGTATAGGATGGGGCAGGGACAGCTATGGCTACACCTTC
CDR3 protein: CASSIGWGRDSYGYTF

clone size: NA
CDR3 length: 13
V gene: TRBV7-2
J gene: TRBJ2-5
D gene: NA
CDR3 DNA: TGTGCCGCAGGGGGGACAGCACAAGAGACCCAGTACTTC
CDR3 protein: CAAGGTAQETQYF

clone size: NA
CDR3 length: 15
V gene: TRBV30
J gene: TRBJ1-2
D gene: NA
CDR3 DNA: TGTGCCTGGAGTGAAGGGGAGTCTGTCAACTATGGCTACACCTTC
CDR3 protein: CAWSEGESVNYGYTF

clone size: NA
CDR3 length: 12
V gene: TRBV30
J gene: TRBJ2-3
D gene: NA
CDR3 DNA: TGTGCCTGGAGTGTAGGTGCAGATACGCAGTATTTT
CDR3 protein: CAWSVGADTQYF

clone size: NA
CDR3 length: 15
V gene: TRBV5-1
J gene: TRBJ1-1
D gene: NA
CDR3 DNA: TGCGCCAGCAGCTTGCCCAGGGGACAGAACACTGAAGCTTTCTTT
CDR3 protein: CASSLPRGQNTEAFF

clone size: NA
CDR3 length: 22
V gene: TRBV7-6
J gene: TRBJ2-3
D gene: TRBD2
CDR3 DNA: TGTGCCAGCAGCTTAGCTCCCCGACTAGCGGGAGGGCCGTTGGGTCCCACAGATACGCAGTATTTT
CDR3 protein: CASSLAPRLAGGPLGPTDTQYF

clone size: few
CDR3 length: 16
V gene: TRBV27
J gene: TRBJ2-6
D gene: TRBD1
CDR3 DNA: TGTGCCAGCAGTACATTCAGGGGGAGAGGGGCCAACGTCCTGACTTTC
CDR3 protein: CASSTFRGRGANVLTF

clone size: NA
CDR3 length: 19
V gene: TRBV10-1
J gene: TRBJ2-1
D gene: NA
CDR3 DNA: TGCGCCAGCAGTGAGTCGTTGATGAGGGGTCCTAGCTCCTACAATGAGCAGTTCTTC
CDR3 protein: CASSESLMRGPSSYNEQFF

clone size: NA
CDR3 length: 16
V gene: TRBV3-1/TRBV3-2
J gene: TRBJ2-6
D gene: NA
CDR3 DNA: TGTGCCAGCAGCCAAAGGGGGGCTGGAGGGGCCAACGTCCTGACTTTC
CDR3 protein: CASSQRGAGGANVLTF

clone size: NA
CDR3 length: 18
V gene: TRBV6-2/TRBV6-3
J gene: TRBJ2-3
D gene: TRBD2
CDR3 DNA: TGTGCCAGCAGTACCCAGGTCCTGGCGGGAGTTGGTGCAGATACGCAGTATTTT
CDR3 protein: CASSTQVLAGVGADTQYF

clone size: NA
CDR3 length: 15
V gene: TRBV7-3
J gene: TRBJ2-7
D gene: NA
CDR3 DNA: TGTGCCAGCAGCTTAGGGGGCGGGAGCCCCTACGAGCAGTACTTC
CDR3 protein: CASSLGGGSPYEQYF

clone size: NA
CDR3 length: 15
V gene: TRBV28
J gene: TRBJ2-3
D gene: TRBD1
CDR3 DNA: TGTGCCAGCAGATCGGGACAGAGCATCACAGATACGCAGTATTTT
CDR3 protein: CASRSGQSITDTQYF

clone size: NA
CDR3 length: 16
V gene: TRBV19
J gene: TRBJ1-4
D gene: NA
CDR3 DNA: TGTGCCAGTAGTGTGGGACTTCCCTCAACTAATGAAAAACTGTTTTTT
CDR3 protein: CASSVGLPSTNEKLFF

clone size: NA
CDR3 length: 16
V gene: TRBV19
J gene: TRBJ1-1
D gene: TRBD1
CDR3 DNA: TGTGCCAGTAGTACTTTCCGACAGGGCTTGAACACTGAAGCTTTCTTT
CDR3 protein: CASSTFRQGLNTEAFF

clone size: NA
CDR3 length: 15
V gene: TRBV10-3
J gene: TRBJ2-3
D gene: TRBD2
CDR3 DNA: TGTGCCATCAGGGCCGGGACTAGCGGCACAGATACGCAGTATTTT
CDR3 protein: CAIRAGTSGTDTQYF

clone size: NA
CDR3 length: 16
V gene: TRBV28
J gene: TRBJ2-5
D gene: NA
CDR3 DNA: TGTGCCAGCAGTTTGGGCGGGATAGCCGTAAGTGAGACCCAGTACTTC
CDR3 protein: CASSLGGIAVSETQYF

clone size: NA
CDR3 length: 12
V gene: TRBV15
J gene: TRBJ1-1
D gene: TRBD1
CDR3 DNA: TGTGCCACCAGCTCAGGGGGCCCTGAAGCTTTCTTT
CDR3 protein: CATSSGGPEAFF

clone size: NA
CDR3 length: 12
V gene: TRBV4-1
J gene: TRBJ2-1
D gene: NA
CDR3 DNA: TGCGCCAGCAGCCAAGGGGACAATGAGCAGTTCTTC
CDR3 protein: CASSQGDNEQFF